Each of the 3 T cell receptor delta chains below was sequenced from the same sample in a study of gamma-delta T cells after stem cell transplantation. TCRdb re-called the RT-PCR reads through CATT. The sample comprises about 11,000 delta-chain clones, around 42% of which are singletons, and roughly 2.8% rests with the top ten. The specimen sequenced was gamma-delta T cells. These receptors all come from a human donor. It is not recorded whose cells these are; they may come from a transplant donor.

About this clone: A read error is possible here, since a much larger clone lies one base away. This chain joins TRDV2 and TRDJ3, with D possibly matching TRDD3 (5 bases). V dropped 3 bases and J dropped 1 base, with 18 bases sitting between them. The CDR3 has 19 amino acids. CDR1 and CDR2 (germline): GEAIGNYY, EKD. The CDR3 DNA reads TGTGCCTGTGACCTGACGGCGGGATCCGGATCCTGGGACACCCGACAGATGTTTTTC. It yields the protein CACDLTAGSGSWDTRQMFF.

This clone was found a few times. The sample holds other DNA sequences that translate to the same CDR3. This chain links TRDV2 with TRDJ1; 7 bases align to TRDD3. There are 19 residues in the CDR3. The germline gives CDR1 GEAIGNYY, CDR2 EKD. J lost 0 bases, V lost 4 bases, and 19 bases had no gene match. The CDR3 DNA is TGTGCCTGTGATACAGTCGCTGGGGGCCCCCCGCGGTACACCGATAAACTCATCTTT. Residues: CACDTVAGGPPRYTDKLIF.

This sequence joins TRDV1 and TRDJ2; D unresolved. In germline, CDR1 is TSWWSYY, CDR2 QGS. CDR3 length equals 16 residues. V lost 3 bases to trimming and J lost 0 bases, with 11 bases between them. CDR3 amino acids: CALGDPLRALTAQLFF. The CDR3 DNA reads as TGTGCTCTTGGGGACCCCCTCCGTGCTTTGACAGCACAACTCTTCTTT.